This record covers a single TCR beta chain. What it binds is unknown. These data come from a study of graft-versus-host responses after intestinal transplantation. Study overall: Recipients were given multivisceral, liver-intestinal, or isolated intestinal transplants. All recipients were given anti-thymocyte globulin induction, and tacrolimus and steroids were then administered for three to four years. Study-level findings and limits: Investigators detected GvH clones in recipient marrow, with some emerging earlier in ileum or blood. Graft-donor T cell macrochimerism coincided with high graft-versus-host to host-versus-graft clonal ratios in allografts.

Some clones are missing from TCRdb's copy, which holds only in-frame ones; the method was immunoSEQ multiplex PCR. Among about 130,000 clones, nearly 95% were seen once, and the ten largest hold around 0.2%. Deletions cut 10 bases from V and 2 bases from J, with 18 bases between. Germline values: CDR1 MDHEN, CDR2 SYDVKM. The CDR3 sequence is 16 residues long. The gene calls are TRBV28 and TRBJ2-6, with D possibly matching TRBD2 (6 bases). The clonotype originates from a human donor who received an intestinal transplant. Sequencing used unstimulated CD4+ T cells sorted from spleen or lymph node cells, obtained before intestinal transplant. The DNA for the CDR3 is TGTGCCATCACACAAATCGGGGGTACTGGGGCCAACGTCCTGACTTTC. Translation gives CAITQIGGTGANVLTF.